This TCR beta chain was found in a study of cytomegalovirus exposure and HLA in healthy donors. The study's findings and limits: The study labeled approximately 150 TCR beta chains cytomegalovirus-associated. Three chains linked to CMV were shown in vitro to be specific for CMV antigens.

V shed 3 bases and J 7 bases; nucleotides not matched to a gene: 6. Germline-derived CDR1 and CDR2 are SGHTS and YDEGEE. The CDR3 contains 15 residues. Repertoires were generated with immunoSEQ multiplex PCR, while TCRdb's copy carries only in-frame clones and drops some. The data hold about 120,000 clones, with about 91% observed a single time. In the case of this clone: Its antigen is unidentified.

Sequencing used PBMCs. The receptor's source is a young woman in good health and CMV-seronegative. The gene calls are TRBV5-8 and TRBJ2-2, with 10 bases aligning to TRBD1. The CDR3 sequence: CASSSGQGVFGELFF. The CDR3 nucleotides read TGTGCCAGCAGCTCAGGACAGGGGGTGTTCGGGGAGCTGTTTTTT.